Shown below are 24 T cell receptor beta chains from a single sample sequenced in a study of cytomegalovirus exposure and HLA in healthy donors. PCR used 60 Vbeta primers and 13 Jbeta primers. Sequencing used immunoSEQ multiplex PCR; TCRdb keeps in-frame clones, though not all of them. The data contain roughly 130,000 clones, 65% to 75% of them seen just once; the ten biggest clones take up 5.8%. Material for sequencing was PBMCs. The receptor source for this set is a woman aged 45-65 years in good health and CMV-seropositive.

This chain uses TRBV7-8 with TRBJ1-6, with D tentatively TRBD1 (5 bases). The ends were cut back, 5 bases at V and 6 bases at J, with 11 bases in the middle. From germline, CDR1 is SGHVS and CDR2 FQNEAQ. The CDR3 runs to 14 residues. The CDR3 region has the DNA TGTGCCAGCAGCCAGCTGGGGGGTAATTCACCCCTCCACTTT. This codes for CASSQLGGNSPLHF.

This chain connects TRBV10-3 to TRBJ2-1; 11 bases map to TRBD2. Germline CDR1 and CDR2: ENHRY and SYGVKD. V gave up 3 bases and J gave up 6 bases; unmatched junction bases: 7. The CDR3 covers 16 residues. The CDR3 sequence: CAISDSTSGGRNEQFF. As DNA, the CDR3 is TGTGCCATCAGTGATTCTACTAGCGGGGGTCGCAATGAGCAGTTCTTC.

The chain carries TRBV7-8 and TRBJ2-3; D may be TRBD2 (5 bases). Germline lookup yields CDR1 SGHVS and CDR2 FQNEAQ. The V and J ends lost 2 bases and 7 bases respectively, with 10 bases between them. The CDR3 is 13 amino acids. This chain's CDR3 is CASSLRAGNTQYF. In DNA form, the CDR3 reads TGTGCCAGCAGCTTAAGGGCGGGTAATACGCAGTATTTT.

J is TRBJ1-4 and V is TRBV28; 7 bases fit TRBD1. Losses at the gene ends were 9 bases for V and 1 base for J; bases not matched to a gene: 20. The CDR3 totals 19 residues. The germline gives CDR1 MDHEN, CDR2 SYDVKM. The CDR3 here is CASVGQVLTFTKTNEKLFF. DNA of the CDR3: TGTGCCAGTGTCGGACAGGTTCTTACTTTCACGAAAACTAATGAAAAACTGTTTTTT.

The chain links TRBV10-3 to TRBJ2-7; possibly TRBD1 for D (7 bases). Trimming shortened V by 10 bases and J by 3 bases, and 16 bases separated the two germline ends. The CDR3 contains 13 residues. Germline lookup yields CDR1 ENHRY and CDR2 SYGVKD. In DNA form, the CDR3 reads TGTGCCACCTTAGACAGGGAGGTCTACGAGCAGTACTTC. As protein: CATLDREVYEQYF.

The sample holds one count of this clone. This sequence joins TRBV19 and TRBJ2-3, with TRBD1 matching over 7 bases. The CDR3 covers 14 residues. V lost 6 bases and J lost 6; bases outside the gene matches: 9. CDR1 is LNHDA and CDR2 is SQIVND in the germline V gene (reference sequence). Written as DNA, the CDR3 is TGTGCCAGTAGCCCACAGGGGCCGGGGGATACGCAGTATTTT. Translating gives CASSPQGPGDTQYF.

The CDR3 DNA reads as TGTGCCACCAGCAGAGTCAGCGCCTACGAGCAGTACTTC. Protein product: CATSRVSAYEQYF. V usage is TRBV15 and J usage is TRBJ2-7, with unresolved D. Trimming cost V 1 base and J 2 bases, with 6 bases left between them. CDR1 LNHNV and CDR2 YYDKDF come from the germline V gene (reference sequence). The CDR3 has 13 residues.

This chain uses TRBV7-6 with TRBJ1-3; 7 bases match TRBD1. The CDR3 loop spans 17 amino acids. Trimming took 5 bases from V and 3 from J; bases not matched to a gene: 13. Per germline, CDR1 SGHVS and CDR2 FNYEAQ. Here the CDR3 reads CASSAPYRGKIGNTIYF. In DNA, the CDR3 is TGTGCCAGCAGCGCACCCTACAGGGGAAAAATTGGAAACACCATATATTTT.

As concerns this clone: One end of the junction fails to match germline, which may point to a read error. The rearrangement links TRBV7-7 to TRBJ2-1, with 8 bases identical to TRBD2. The CDR3 has 18 amino acids. The V gene's germline CDR1 is SSHAT and CDR2 FNYEAQ (reference sequence). The CDR3 is CASSLIPPVSGGGNEQFF. The CDR3 DNA is TGTGCTAGCAGCTTAATCCCACCCGTGAGCGGGGGAGGCAATGAGCAGTTCTTC.

The V and J genes are TRBV11-2 and TRBJ1-2; D call uncertain. The germline CDR1 and CDR2 sequences are SGHAT and FQNNGV. V lost 4 bases and J 5 bases, leaving 8 bases between the germline ends. CDR3 length: 12 residues. For the CDR3, the DNA is TGTGCCAGCAGCTCCTCCAGATATGGCTACACCTTC. It specifies CASSSSRYGYTF.

This chain joins TRBV18 and TRBJ2-2; D gene unclear. CDR3 length equals 15 residues. From germline, CDR1 is KGHSH and CDR2 LQKENI. V was shortened by 2 bases and J by 4 bases, with 11 bases between the two germline ends. Written as DNA, the CDR3 is TGTGCCAGCTCACCATTTAGCCCCTCCACCGGGGAGCTGTTTTTT. It codes for CASSPFSPSTGELFF.

The chain uses TRBV5-1 and TRBJ2-2, with TRBD2 identical over 7 bases. The CDR3 runs 14 residues. Germline CDR1 is SGHRS and CDR2 is YFSETQ. V shed 0 bases, J shed 5 bases, and the junction held 1 base outside the gene matches. DNA for the CDR3: TGCGCCAGCAGCTTGGGCGGGGGAACCGGGGAGCTGTTTTTT. Translating gives CASSLGGGTGELFF.

This clone was picked up one time. V and J are TRBV10-2 and TRBJ1-4; the match to TRBD1 covers 7 bases. Germline assignment: CDR1 WSHSY and CDR2 SAAADI. This CDR3 has 13 residues. J was trimmed by 3 bases and V by 9 bases; bases with no gene match: 4. The CDR3 reads CASARGSNEKLFF. The CDR3 DNA follows: TGCGCCAGTGCCAGGGGGTCTAATGAAAAACTGTTTTTT.

The rearrangement joins TRBV5-1 to TRBJ2-4, with 9 bases matching TRBD1. Germline values: CDR1 SGHRS, CDR2 YFSETQ. This CDR3 region has 16 residues. The V gene end was trimmed by 4 bases and the J gene end by 0 bases; junction bases not matched to a gene: 5. CDR3 bases: TGCGCCAGCAGCCCCGGGACAGGGCTAGCCAAAAACATTCAGTACTTC. Amino acids: CASSPGTGLAKNIQYF.

V and J are TRBV11-3 and TRBJ1-6, with TRBD1 as a possible D gene (6 bases). CDR3 size: 15 residues. Trimming pared 3 bases from V and 5 bases from J, leaving 11 bases between. Germline CDR1 is SGHNT and CDR2 is YENEEA. The CDR3 spells CASSFRQAHNSPLHF. As DNA, the CDR3 is TGTGCCAGCAGCTTTCGACAGGCCCATAATTCACCCCTCCACTTT. Based on the CDR3 plus reference TRBV11-3 and TRBJ1-6, the full variable domain is EAGVVQSPRYKIIEKKQPVAFWCNPISGHNTLYWYLQNLGQGPELLIRYENEEAVDDSQLPKDRFSAERLKGVDSTLKIQPAELGDSAVYLCASSFRQAHNSPLHFGNGTRLTVT.

This clone was observed at least ten times. CDR3 bases: TGTGCCAGCAGCTGGGACAACTCCTACGAGCAGTACTTC. This gives the protein CASSWDNSYEQYF. This chain uses TRBV5-5 with TRBJ2-7, with D perhaps TRBD1 (6 bases). Germline CDR1 reads SGHKS; CDR2 reads YYEKEE (reference sequence). The CDR3 length is 13 residues. V dropped 3 bases and J dropped 0 bases, with 7 bases sitting between them.

J is TRBJ2-5 and V is TRBV15, with D tentatively TRBD1 (5 bases). The CDR3 totals 16 residues. Trimming stripped 3 bases from V and 2 bases from J, with 16 bases between. CDR1 and CDR2 (germline): LNHNV, YYDKDF (reference sequence). In DNA, the CDR3 is TGTGCCACCAGCAGGTCCTTTTCCGACAGACAAGAGACCCAGTACTTC. Amino acids: CATSRSFSDRQETQYF. The whole variable domain, remainder taken from reference TRBV15 and TRBJ2-5, is DAMVIQNPRYQVTQFGKPVTLSCSQTLNHNVMYWYQQKSSQAPKLLFHYYDKDFNNEADTPDNFQSRRPNTSFCFLDIRSPGLGDTAMYLCATSRSFSDRQETQYFGPGTRLLVL.

In nucleotides, the CDR3 is TGTGCCAGTAGTCCCTGGCGCGGGGGCCACCAAGAGACCCAGTACTTC. Its protein is CASSPWRGGHQETQYF. The gene calls are TRBV19 and TRBJ2-5; a possible D gene is TRBD2 (7 bases). In germline, CDR1 is LNHDA, CDR2 SQIVND (reference sequence). Trimming removed 5 bases at V and 0 bases at J, with 16 bases between. This CDR3 spans 16 amino acids.

The CDR3 DNA is TGTGCCAGCAGTACTGCGAGGGCCTACGAGCAGTACTTC. Its protein product is CASSTARAYEQYF. V usage is TRBV6-5 and J usage is TRBJ2-7; D may be TRBD2 (5 bases). CDR1 is MNHEY and CDR2 is SVGAGI in the germline V gene. This CDR3 region has 13 residues. V was trimmed by 5 bases and J by 2 bases, leaving 10 bases between them.

This clone was picked up one time. The chain combines TRBV5-1 with TRBJ1-3, with D uncertain. The length of the CDR3 is 14 residues. V lost 0 bases, J lost 5 bases, and 9 bases lay in between. Germline V gives CDR1 SGHRS, CDR2 YFSETQ. The CDR3 region is CASSLDSGRNTIYF. The CDR3 DNA reads as TGCGCCAGCAGCTTGGATAGTGGTCGAAACACCATATATTTT.

The chain carries TRBV4-1 and TRBJ1-2; D unclear. Trimming stripped 2 bases from V and 3 bases from J, with 31 bases between. CDR1 is MGHRA, CDR2 YSYEKL, per germline. The CDR3 consists of 21 residues. The CDR3 nucleotides are TGCGCCAGCAGCCAAAAGATTCTAGCCCCAAGAAGTCACAGACAAGACTATGGCTACACCTTC. This sequence encodes CASSQKILAPRSHRQDYGYTF.

This clone was seen a handful of times. The V gene is TRBV18, the J gene TRBJ1-5; weak D call: TRBD1 (5 bases). Trimming shortened V by 0 bases and J by 3 bases, and 12 bases separated the two germline ends. The germline CDR1 and CDR2 sequences are KGHSH and LQKENI. This CDR3 region has 16 residues. DNA of the CDR3: TGTGCCAGCTCACCACCGACCAGGGAAAACAATCAGCCCCAGCATTTT. Translation: CASSPPTRENNQPQHF.

Remarks on this clone: The sample has other DNA sequences that encode this CDR3 too. The V and J genes are TRBV18 and TRBJ1-1; D gene unclear. The germline CDR1 and CDR2 sequences are KGHSH and LQKENI. V lost 3 bases, J lost 4 bases, and 12 bases lay in between. The CDR3 consists of 14 residues. The CDR3: CASSPREGSTEAFF. The CDR3 DNA sequence: TGTGCCAGCTCACCGAGGGAAGGAAGCACTGAAGCTTTCTTT.

The chain links TRBV7-2 to TRBJ1-1; D not resolved. Germline CDR1 reads SGHTA; CDR2 reads FQGNSA. The ends were cut back, 5 bases at V and 1 base at J, with 17 bases in the middle. The CDR3 runs to 16 residues. The CDR3 DNA reads as TGTGCCAGCAGCCAATACCTTCAAGCGGCGAACACTGAAGCTTTCTTT. Translation gives CASSQYLQAANTEAFF.